The T cell receptor beta chain under discussion was sequenced for a study of T cells after yellow fever vaccination. TCRdb reanalysed the 5' RACE reads using MiXCR and keeps one entry per CDR3 protein. The table has about 360,000 distinct CDR3 sequences, around 6.5% seen once; the top ten hold approximately 15%. This clonotype occurred a few times. The antigen remains unidentified. Study outcomes and limitations: Shared CD4/CD8 clonotypes were a small share, likely from convergent recombination. Abundant clonotypes from the bulk population could get into FACS-sorted repertoires as contaminants.

Trimming removed 6 bases at V and 4 bases at J, with 19 bases between. The CDR3 loop spans 15 amino acids. The origin of this receptor is a young man who received the YFV17D yellow fever vaccine. The source was PBMCs, collected 5 days after the yellow fever booster vaccination. The rearrangement joins TRBV12-3 or TRBV12-4 to TRBJ2-7, with D perhaps assigned TRBD1 or TRBD2 (6 bases each). CDR3 region: CASRSSRGQGYEQYF. Written as DNA, the CDR3 is TGTGCCAGCAGATCTTCCCGGGGGCAAGGATACGAGCAGTACTTC.